This T cell receptor (beta chain) was documented in a study of blood T cells in healthy people across ages. In regard to this clonotype: As yet, its antigen is unknown.

V was clipped by 0 bases and J by 7 bases, with 12 bases between them. The germline CDR1 and CDR2 sequences are DFQATT and SNEGSKA (reference sequence). The CDR3 contains 14 residues. Broader study findings: In long-lived donors, naive CD4+ cell counts and diversity exceeded those of aged donors.

It was with a sample-barcoded 5' primer and a J-beta primer mix that a second PCR of roughly 7 to 12 cycles was run. All cDNA molecules were each tagged by a template-switch adaptor with 12 random nucleotides. TCRdb re-analysed the 5' RACE reads in MiXCR, keeping a single row per CDR3 protein. The sample includes around 990,000 distinct CDR3 sequences, approximately 38% seen only once; the top ten take around 13%. A minimum of 6.5 million PBMCs was isolated per sample. This chain connects TRBV20-1 to TRBJ1-4; D remains ambiguous. The clonotype comes from a man in his late teens or twenties in good health. Sequencing was performed on blood. The CDR3 spells CSARDVAGPEKLFF. The CDR3 DNA reads as TGCAGTGCTAGAGATGTGGCCGGACCTGAAAAACTGTTTTTT.